The entry that follows covers one TCR beta chain sequence. This CDR3 has 16 amino acids. From germline, CDR1 is KGHSH and CDR2 LQKENI. The J segment lost 4 bases and the V segment lost 0 bases, leaving 8 bases of the junction unmatched. As originally analysed: Amplification from reference gene primers served as the basis for estimated nucleated cell counts. Assay used: immunoSEQ multiplex PCR; TCRdb lists only in-frame clones, some missing. V, J and clone size derive from that table, while D and trimming were established from the DNA sequence. The top ten hold roughly 6.4% of the sample, which has around 150,000 clones, approximately 79% seen once. Seattle patients were enrolled while actively infected and followed longitudinally. The sample comes from a study of blood T cell repertoires in COVID-19. Study-wide context: COVID-19 samples from acute and convalescent phases originated in the United States, Italy and Spain. PBMCs, B-cell-depleted T cells, or T cells provided the cDNA or gDNA that made up the material.

The TCR was taken from a woman in her thirties or forties with COVID-19, enrolled during active disease. The chain has TRBV18 and TRBJ2-5, with 7 positions matching TRBD1. The sample consisted of peripheral blood. This chain's CDR3 is CASSPPVQGQGETQYF. CDR3 in DNA: TGTGCCAGCTCACCACCGGTACAGGGGCAGGGAGAGACCCAGTACTTC.